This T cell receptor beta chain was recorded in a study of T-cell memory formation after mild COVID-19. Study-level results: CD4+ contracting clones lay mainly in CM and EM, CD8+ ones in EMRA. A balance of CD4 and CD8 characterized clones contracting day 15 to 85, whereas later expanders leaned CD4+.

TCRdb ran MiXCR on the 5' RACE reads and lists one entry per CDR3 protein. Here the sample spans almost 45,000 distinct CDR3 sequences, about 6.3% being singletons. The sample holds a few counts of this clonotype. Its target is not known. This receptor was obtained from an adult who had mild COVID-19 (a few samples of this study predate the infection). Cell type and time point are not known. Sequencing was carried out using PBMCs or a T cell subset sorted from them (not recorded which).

CDR3 loop: CASSFGESSYNSPLHF. CDR3 DNA sequence: TGTGCCAGCAGTTTTGGTGAGAGCTCCTATAATTCACCCCTCCACTTT. This sequence joins TRBV12-3 or TRBV12-4 and TRBJ1-6; unclear D gene. The CDR3 has 16 residues. V lost 3 bases, J lost 0 bases, and 9 bases lay in between.